The rows below give T cell receptor beta chains drawn from one sample of a study of shared clonotypes between healthy human individuals. Method: immunoSEQ multiplex PCR; TCRdb's copy keeps in-frame clones and lacks some. This table has 1,100,000 or so clones, 75% to 80% appearing once. Sequencing was done on a sample of memory CD4+ T cells from PBMCs. The receptor set was obtained from a man aged 18 to 29 in good health. Some clones in this sample may be carry-over from other donors' samples. Each CDR3 is given with its conserved first and last residue. D genes are given only for firm matches. Size values are once, few and many counts, or a class for expanded clones, and some rows have none.

d_gene	v_gene	abundance	j_gene	CDR3nt	CDR3aa
TRBD2	TRBV28	.	TRBJ2-4	TGTGCCAGCAGTTTAGGGGGGGTTGACATTCAGTACTTC	CASSLGGVDIQYF
.	TRBV28	.	TRBJ1-2	TGTGCCAGCAGTTCCAGCAACTATGGCTACACCTTC	CASSSSNYGYTF
.	TRBV30	once	TRBJ2-7	TGTGCCTGGAGCGCAAACTCCTACGAGCAGTACTTC	CAWSANSYEQYF
.	TRBV6-6	once	TRBJ1-4	TGTGCCAGCAGTTCGTACGGGCCAACTAATGAAAAACTGTTTTTT	CASSSYGPTNEKLFF
.	TRBV2	.	TRBJ2-7	TGTGCCAGCAGTGGCAGACCGGACAGCTACGAGCAGTACTTC	CASSGRPDSYEQYF
TRBD1	TRBV2	.	TRBJ2-7	TGTGCCAGCAGTGAATTGTGGGACAGGGAACATTACGAGCAGTACTTC	CASSELWDREHYEQYF
.	TRBV7-2	once	TRBJ2-5	TGTGCCAGCAGCTTAGCGCGTTCAGAGACCCAGTACTTC	CASSLARSETQYF
.	TRBV19	.	TRBJ1-5	TGTGCCAGTCGACCCGGGACGGCTAATCAGCCCCAGCATTTT	CASRPGTANQPQHF
.	TRBV4-2	.	TRBJ2-7	TGTGCCAGCAGCCAAGATAACTCTCCAAGGGAGCAGTACTTC	CASSQDNSPREQYF
.	TRBV4-1	.	TRBJ2-5	TGCGCCAGCAGCCCCGTAGGGCTGAGCAAAGAGACCCAGTACTTC	CASSPVGLSKETQYF
.	TRBV2	few	TRBJ2-3	TGTGCCAGCAGCCAAAACCCCCCAGGGAGCACAGATACGCAGTATTTT	CASSQNPPGSTDTQYF
TRBD2	TRBV28	.	TRBJ2-1	TGTGCCAGCACCCCCCCGGGGCTGAGCGGGAGGACCCATGAGCAGTTCTTC	CASTPPGLSGRTHEQFF
.	TRBV7-3	.	TRBJ1-1	TGTGCCAGCAGCTTAGGGGGAGGGGTGAACACTGAAGCTTTCTTT	CASSLGGGVNTEAFF
.	TRBV6-1	.	TRBJ2-3	TGTGCCAGCAGTGACAGGGGAAGAACAGATACGCAGTATTTT	CASSDRGRTDTQYF
TRBD1	TRBV5-1	.	TRBJ1-2	TGCGCCAGCAGCGCCGCCTTTGGACAGGATCATGGCTACACCTTC	CASSAAFGQDHGYTF
.	TRBV5-1	.	TRBJ1-2	TGCGCCAGCAGCTCATCCACGCTCCCGGGGAACTATGGCTACACCTTC	CASSSSTLPGNYGYTF
TRBD2	TRBV6-4	.	TRBJ2-1	TGTGCCAGCAGCCTGCTAGCGGGGCCCAACGAGCAGTTCTTC	CASSLLAGPNEQFF
.	TRBV5-1	.	TRBJ1-1	TGCGCCAGCAGCTCAACCGGGACCCGGTCCGGGGAAGCTTTCTTT	CASSSTGTRSGEAFF
TRBD1	TRBV5-1	.	TRBJ2-3	TGCGCCAGCAGCTTCACGGACAGGGCAGATACGCAGTATTTT	CASSFTDRADTQYF
.	TRBV27	.	TRBJ1-2	TGTGCCAGCGGCAGGGGCTATGGCTACACCTTC	CASGRGYGYTF
.	TRBV5-8	once	TRBJ1-3	TGTGCCAGCAGCGATGTGGGGGGTTCGGGAAACACCATATATTTT	CASSDVGGSGNTIYF
TRBD2	TRBV28	.	TRBJ2-1	TGTGCCAGCAGCCCCCCCCTAGCGGGAGCTGGGCTCAATGAGCAGTTCTTC	CASSPPLAGAGLNEQFF
TRBD1	TRBV18	.	TRBJ2-6	TGTGCCAGCTCAACGATCCGGGACAGGAGCCGCTCTGGGGCCAACGTCCTGACTTTC	CASSTIRDRSRSGANVLTF
.	TRBV6-5	.	TRBJ2-1	TGTGCCAGCAGTTACGGCGATAACACCTACAATGAGCAGTTCTTC	CASSYGDNTYNEQFF
.	TRBV9	.	TRBJ2-5	TGTGCCAGCAGCGTAGTTGGAGGGAGTAAGGAGACCCAGTACTTC	CASSVVGGSKETQYF
.	TRBV27	.	TRBJ2-2	TGTGCCAGCATGTCAGTTGTGGACACCGGGGAGCTGTTTTTT	CASMSVVDTGELFF
.	TRBV11-2	.	TRBJ2-5	TGTGCCAGCAGCTCACGAGGGACCCAAGAGACCCAGTACTTC	CASSSRGTQETQYF
.	TRBV11-1	many	TRBJ1-1	TGTGCCAGCAGCCCTGACAGTAGCACTGAAGCTTTCTTT	CASSPDSSTEAFF
.	TRBV5-4	.	TRBJ2-2	TGTGCCAGCAGCTTGGCCTTCAAGCGGGACACCGGGGAGCTGTTTTTT	CASSLAFKRDTGELFF
.	TRBV7-9	few	TRBJ1-3	TGTGCCAGCAGCCGAAACACCATATATTTT	CASSRNTIYF
.	TRBV29-1	.	TRBJ2-1	TGCAGCGTTGATCGCAGGGGGGGATACAATGAGCAGTTCTTC	CSVDRRGGYNEQFF
.	TRBV28	.	TRBJ1-4	TGTGCCAGCAGTACGGGCGTGTGGTCGGGACGAAAACTGTTTTTT	CASSTGVWSGRKLFF
TRBD1	TRBV5-6	.	TRBJ2-7	TGTGCCAGCAGCTTGGGGTTTCTTCGGGACAGGGCCTTCTACGAGCAGTACTTC	CASSLGFLRDRAFYEQYF
.	TRBV7-9	.	TRBJ2-5	TGTGCCAGCAGCATTAGCGAATGGGGGAATAGGTGGGAGACCCAGTACTTC	CASSISEWGNRWETQYF
.	TRBV4-2	.	TRBJ2-4	TGTGCCAGCAGCCAAGGGGCCCAAAACATTCAGTACTTC	CASSQGAQNIQYF
.	TRBV2	.	TRBJ1-2	TGTGCCAGCATTCGAAGGGAGGGTGGCTATGGCTACACCTTC	CASIRREGGYGYTF
.	TRBV2	.	TRBJ1-6	TGTGCCAGCACCACGGGAGGCAGGGTCTCACCCCTCCACTTT	CASTTGGRVSPLHF
.	TRBV7-9	.	TRBJ1-5	TGTGCCAGCAGCTTATATGGCAGGGGTAACAATCAGCCCCAGCATTTT	CASSLYGRGNNQPQHF
.	TRBV6-1	.	TRBJ2-5	TGTGCCAGCATTTTCCCAGACCAAGAGACCCAGTACTTC	CASIFPDQETQYF
TRBD1	TRBV5-1	.	TRBJ2-7	TGCGCCAGCAGCTTGTCGGGGACAGCCTACGAGCAGTACTTC	CASSLSGTAYEQYF
.	TRBV5-8	.	TRBJ1-4	TGTGCCAGCAGCCCGCCTGCCGGGACACTGGAAAAACTGTTTTTT	CASSPPAGTLEKLFF
TRBD2	TRBV7-3	.	TRBJ2-2	TGTGCCAGCAGCTTCGGGAGCGGGAGGGTGAACACCGGGGAGCTGTTTTTT	CASSFGSGRVNTGELFF
TRBD1	TRBV6-6	.	TRBJ1-2	TGTGCCAGCAAGCAGGGAGGGGGCTTTGGCTACACCTTC	CASKQGGGFGYTF
TRBD1	TRBV15	.	TRBJ2-7	TGTGCCACCAGCAGAGATCGACAGGGGGGTTACGAGCAGTACTTC	CATSRDRQGGYEQYF
.	TRBV30	.	TRBJ2-7	TGTGCCTGGAGTGCCCTCCGACGGAGGGGCTACGAGCAGTACTTC	CAWSALRRRGYEQYF
.	TRBV27	many	TRBJ2-7	TGTGCCAGCAGCCCCACTGACATTCCTGGGGCCTACGAGCAGTACTTC	CASSPTDIPGAYEQYF
.	TRBV18	.	TRBJ2-7	TGTGCCAGCTCACACGAGGGGATTGGCGAGCAGTACTTC	CASSHEGIGEQYF
.	TRBV30	.	TRBJ1-3	TGTGCCTGGAGTATGGGTTCAGGAAACACCATATATTTT	CAWSMGSGNTIYF
.	TRBV9	.	TRBJ2-5	TGTGCCAGCAGCTCCGATGGGGGTCGACTACAAGAGACCCAGTACTTC	CASSSDGGRLQETQYF
TRBD2	TRBV7-6	.	TRBJ2-5	TGTGCCAGCAGCTTTGGGACTACGCAAGAGACCCAGTACTTC	CASSFGTTQETQYF
TRBD2	TRBV28	.	TRBJ2-3	TGTGCCAGCAGCCTCCCGATCGGCGGGAGGGTGGCAGATACGCAGTATTTT	CASSLPIGGRVADTQYF
TRBD1	TRBV5-1	.	TRBJ2-7	TGCGCCAGCAGCTTACGGACAGGGATGGATGAGCAGTACTTC	CASSLRTGMDEQYF
.	TRBV29-1	.	TRBJ2-1	TGCAGCGCCGCTAAGGCCTCCTACAATGAGCAGTTCTTC	CSAAKASYNEQFF
.	TRBV4-1	.	TRBJ2-3	TGCGCCAGCAGCCAAGATGGTCACATGGATACGCAGTATTTT	CASSQDGHMDTQYF